The 29 T cell receptor beta chains presented below share a single source sample, sequenced in a study of T cells in Graves' hyperthyroidism and ophthalmopathy. TCR beta CDR3 sequences were amplified from RNA transcripts. HTBI primers were employed in a first-round RT-PCR of the TCR CDR3. From the multiplex PCR reads, TCRdb called clonotypes with MiXCR, one entry per CDR3 protein. The sample yields about 290,000 distinct CDR3 sequences, roughly 19% seen once. The sample comprised blood. The receptors come from a man over 45 with Graves' ophthalmopathy.

A few counts support this clonotype. The rearrangement uses TRBV6-1 and TRBJ1-5; the D gene is possibly TRBD1 (5 bases). CDR1 is MNHNS, CDR2 SASEGT, per germline. V lost 6 bases, J lost 3 bases, and 15 bases lay in between. The CDR3 is 15 amino acids. DNA of the CDR3: TGTGCCAGCAGACTGGGACCCTACCCCAATCAGCCCCAGCATTTT. Its translation: CASRLGPYPNQPQHF.

The chain joins TRBV28 to TRBJ2-5; 11 nucleotides line up with TRBD2. Germline V lookup: CDR1 MDHEN, CDR2 SYDVKM. The V gene end was trimmed by 5 bases and the J gene end by 5 bases; junction bases not matched to a gene: 10. The CDR3 totals 16 residues. The CDR3 here is CASSPLLAGVGETQYF. Written as DNA, the CDR3 is TGTGCCAGCAGTCCACTACTAGCGGGAGTAGGGGAGACCCAGTACTTC.

In this sample, this clonotype turned up a few times. The chain recombines TRBV29-1 with TRBJ2-5; 8 nucleotides agree with TRBD2. The CDR3 runs 13 residues. V trimming: 3 bases; J trimming: 7 bases; junction bases outside the gene matches: 7. Germline V CDR1 and CDR2: SQVTM, ANQGSEA. The CDR3 sequence is CSVDGTSGGTQYF. The CDR3 DNA is TGCAGCGTTGATGGTACTAGCGGCGGGACCCAGTACTTC. Combining the CDR3 with reference TRBV29-1 and TRBJ2-5 gives the whole variable domain SAVISQKPSRDICQRGTSLTIQCQVDSQVTMMFWYRQQPGQSLTLIATANQGSEATYESGFVIDKFPISRPNLTFSTLTVSNMSPEDSSIYLCSVDGTSGGTQYFGPGTRLLVL.

This clonotype was seen many times. The chain links TRBV7-3 to TRBJ2-3; the D is unclear. The CDR3 has 14 residues. The V end was cut by 2 bases, the J end by 1 base, with 7 bases between. Germline loops: CDR1 SGHTA, CDR2 FQGTGA. Here the CDR3 reads CASSLGAGTDTQYF. DNA for the CDR3: TGTGCCAGCAGCTTAGGTGCAGGCACAGATACGCAGTATTTT.

This clonotype was counted at least ten times. V usage is TRBV5-1 and J usage is TRBJ2-2; a weak D match, TRBD2 (6 bases). CDR1 and CDR2 (germline): SGHRS, YFSETQ. Deletions cut 4 bases from V and 0 bases from J, with 10 bases between. This CDR3 has 15 amino acids. The CDR3 region has the DNA TGCGCCAGCAGCAAGGGACTTTCGAACACCGGGGAGCTGTTTTTT. It encodes CASSKGLSNTGELFF.

This clonotype was counted once. This sequence joins TRBV6-1 and TRBJ1-2; D call uncertain. The V end lost 7 bases, the J end lost 3 bases, and 3 bases lay between the germline ends. The CDR3 contains 10 residues. The germline CDR1 and CDR2 sequences are MNHNS and SASEGT. CDR3 DNA: TGTGCCAGCACGGACTATGGCTACACCTTC. This gives the protein CASTDYGYTF.

The gene calls are TRBV12-3 or TRBV12-4 and TRBJ2-1, with D possibly matching TRBD2 (5 bases). V was trimmed by 7 bases and J by 7 bases, leaving 17 bases between them. CDR3 length: 14 amino acids. CDR3 DNA: TGTGCCAGCACCCTGGACTCCCTGGGAAATGAGCAGTTCTTC. Protein sequence: CASTLDSLGNEQFF.

This clonotype occurred many times. The genes are TRBV30 and TRBJ1-2; D uncertain. The V end lost 3 bases, the J end lost 2 bases, and 7 bases lay between the germline ends. Looked up from germline, CDR1 is GTSNPN and CDR2 is SVGIG (reference sequence). There are 12 residues in the CDR3. CDR3 coding DNA: TGTGCCTGGAGCCCGGAGAACTATGGCTACACCTTC. This sequence encodes CAWSPENYGYTF.

This clonotype was seen repeatedly, ten times or more. The rearrangement links TRBV2 to TRBJ2-1; 12 nucleotides align to TRBD2. Germline CDR1 reads SNHLY; CDR2 reads FYNNEI. The CDR3 is made up of 15 amino acids. The CDR3 DNA reads TGTGTCAAAAATAAGAGACTAGCGGGAGTGGATGAGCAGTTCTTC. It codes for CVKNKRLAGVDEQFF. Full variable domain (remainder filled in from reference TRBV2 and TRBJ2-1): EPEVTQTPSHQVTQMGQEVILRCVPISNHLYFYWYRQILGQKVEFLVSFYNNEISEKSEIFDDQFSVERPDGSNFTLKIRSTKLEDSAMYFCVKNKRLAGVDEQFFGPGTRLTVL.

Many counts were recorded for this clonotype. The chain carries TRBV20-1 and TRBJ2-3; D might be TRBD1 (6 bases). CDR3 size: 15 residues. Trimming took 3 bases from V and 3 from J, leaving 16 bases between them. Germline CDR1 is DFQATT and CDR2 is SNEGSKA (reference sequence). The CDR3 DNA reads as TGCAGTGCTAGTGGTCGCAGGGGCCTTACAGATACGCAGTATTTT. Amino acids: CSASGRRGLTDTQYF.

The CDR3 nucleotides are TGTGCCAGCAGCCCAACTTGGACTAGCGGGATTCGGTCACCCTACAATGAGCAGTTCTTC. Protein product: CASSPTWTSGIRSPYNEQFF. This sequence joins TRBV28 and TRBJ2-1, with 12 bases identical to TRBD2. The CDR3 loop spans 20 amino acids. V trimming: 6 bases; J trimming: 2 bases; junction bases outside the gene matches: 17. From germline, CDR1 is MDHEN and CDR2 SYDVKM.

This clonotype has just a few counts. The CDR3 sequence is CATSDLDTRNTGELFF. The CDR3 DNA reads TGTGCCACCAGTGATCTGGACACTAGGAACACCGGGGAGCTGTTTTTT. The chain couples TRBV24-1 to TRBJ2-2, with D perhaps matching TRBD1 or TRBD2 (5 bases each). Trimming removed 3 bases from V and 1 base from J, with 11 bases in between. This CDR3 has 16 residues. The V gene's germline CDR1 is KGHDR and CDR2 SFDVKD.

The chain has TRBV9 and TRBJ1-5; perhaps TRBD1 as D (6 bases). This CDR3 is 16 amino acids long. Germline loops: CDR1 SGDLS, CDR2 YYNGEE. V shed 3 bases and J shed 4 bases, with 17 bases lying between them. CDR3 protein: CASSEGDTNPNQPQHF. CDR3 in DNA: TGTGCCAGCAGCGAGGGGGACACCAATCCAAATCAGCCCCAGCATTTT.

In its sample, this clonotype was seen a few times. The rearrangement links TRBV4-1 to TRBJ2-7; tentative D call: TRBD2 (6 bases). V was cut by 10 bases and J by 3 bases, with 10 bases left in between. The germline CDR1 and CDR2 sequences are MGHRA and YSYEKL. The CDR3 extends over 11 amino acids. In DNA, the CDR3 is TGCGCCACCTCGGAGGGCTACGAGCAGTACTTC. Translated: CATSEGYEQYF.

The V call is TRBV28, the J call TRBJ1-4; no clear D. Germline values: CDR1 MDHEN, CDR2 SYDVKM. V lost 4 bases and J lost 6, with 9 bases in between. This CDR3 has 13 amino acids. CDR3 nucleotide sequence: TGTGCCAGCAGTTCCCGGGCTGATGAAAAACTGTTTTTT. Protein: CASSSRADEKLFF.

This clonotype was seen ten or more times. The chain uses TRBV20-1 and TRBJ1-1; D not certain. V was clipped by 3 bases and J by 0 bases, with 8 bases between them. The germline V gene encodes CDR1 DFQATT and CDR2 SNEGSKA (reference sequence). This CDR3 region has 13 residues. CDR3 protein: CSASGPMNTEAFF. The CDR3 region has the DNA TGCAGTGCTAGTGGTCCCATGAACACTGAAGCTTTCTTT.

This clonotype was observed at least ten times. The chain carries TRBV20-1 and TRBJ2-7; 12 nucleotides match TRBD2. This CDR3 has 16 residues. Per germline, CDR1 DFQATT and CDR2 SNEGSKA (reference sequence). V trimming: 1 base; J trimming: 7 bases; junction bases outside the gene matches: 11. The CDR3 DNA reads TGCAGTGCTAGAGGATCCCCGACTAGCGGGAGTTATGAGCAGTACTTC. Its protein product is CSARGSPTSGSYEQYF.

The J gene is TRBJ2-1, the V gene TRBV7-9; D possibly matches TRBD1 or TRBD2 (6 bases each). This CDR3 is built from 15 residues. The V end lost 5 bases, the J end lost 4 bases, and 15 bases lay between the germline ends. Germline CDR1 reads SEHNR; CDR2 reads FQNEAQ (reference sequence). Here the CDR3 reads CASSLQGTHYNEQFF. The CDR3 bases are TGTGCCAGCAGCCTTCAGGGGACTCATTACAATGAGCAGTTCTTC.

The V gene is TRBV2, the J gene TRBJ2-1; 16 bases match TRBD2. Germline V gene data show CDR1 as SNHLY and CDR2 as FYNNEI. CDR3 length: 19 residues. V lost 6 bases and J lost 0; bases outside the gene matches: 8. The DNA of the CDR3 is TGTGCCAGCAGGGAGGGACTAGCGGGAGGGCGGAGCTCCTACAATGAGCAGTTCTTC. Residues: CASREGLAGGRSSYNEQFF.

This clonotype was observed many times. The chain uses TRBV2 and TRBJ1-6; the D is unclear. Germline V gives CDR1 SNHLY, CDR2 FYNNEI. Trimming pared 4 bases from V and 3 bases from J, leaving 10 bases between. This CDR3 contains 15 residues. The CDR3 loop is CASSVSQNYNSPLHF. The CDR3, as DNA: TGTGCCAGCAGTGTCTCCCAAAACTATAATTCACCCCTCCACTTT. The full variable domain, with the rest looked up from reference TRBV2 and TRBJ1-6, is EPEVTQTPSHQVTQMGQEVILRCVPISNHLYFYWYRQILGQKVEFLVSFYNNEISEKSEIFDDQFSVERPDGSNFTLKIRSTKLEDSAMYFCASSVSQNYNSPLHFGNGTRLTVT.

J is TRBJ2-7 and V is TRBV6-1; D is unresolved. The CDR3 spans 13 residues. CDR1 is MNHNS and CDR2 is SASEGT in the germline V gene. V shed 6 bases and J shed 0 bases, with 9 bases lying between them. CDR3 DNA: TGTGCCAGCAGAACCGACACCTCCTACGAGCAGTACTTC. Its translation is CASRTDTSYEQYF.

CDR3 nucleotides: TGTGCCAGCAGCCCGGGGGCGGGGGTCAACTACAATGAGCAGTTCTTC. This encodes CASSPGAGVNYNEQFF. The V gene is TRBV28, the J gene TRBJ2-1; TRBD2 is a possible D gene (7 bases). The CDR3 loop spans 16 amino acids. The V and J ends lost 6 bases and 3 bases respectively, with 18 bases between them. The germline V gene encodes CDR1 MDHEN and CDR2 SYDVKM.

This clonotype was seen repeatedly, ten times or more. V and J are TRBV6-1 and TRBJ2-1, with D perhaps TRBD1 or TRBD2 (5 bases each). Germline V gives CDR1 MNHNS, CDR2 SASEGT. V shed 7 bases and J shed 1 base, with 11 bases lying between them. This CDR3 contains 14 residues. The CDR3 coding sequence is TGTGCCAGCACCCGGGACGGGTCCTACAATGAGCAGTTCTTC. It yields the protein CASTRDGSYNEQFF.

This clonotype was found many times. The V gene is TRBV28, the J gene TRBJ1-5; maybe TRBD1 (5 bases). V was trimmed by 7 bases and J by 1 base, leaving 11 bases between them. This CDR3 is built from 14 residues. The germline gives CDR1 MDHEN, CDR2 SYDVKM. CDR3 in DNA: TGTGCCAGCACCGCGGGACGGAGCAATCAGCCCCAGCATTTT. Its protein is CASTAGRSNQPQHF.

This clonotype was counted ten times or more. The V gene is TRBV2, the J gene TRBJ1-4; D gene ambiguous. The CDR3 spans 16 residues. The ends were cut back, 1 base at V and 4 bases at J, with 13 bases in the middle. Germline-derived CDR1 and CDR2 are SNHLY and FYNNEI. CDR3 amino acids: CASSEVPPTDNEKLFF. As DNA, the CDR3 is TGTGCCAGCAGTGAAGTTCCGCCGACGGATAATGAAAAACTGTTTTTT.

The V and J genes are TRBV4-1 and TRBJ2-2; D might be TRBD2 (6 bases). The CDR3 has 16 amino acids. V shed 3 bases and J shed 6 bases, with 17 bases lying between them. CDR1 is MGHRA and CDR2 is YSYEKL in the germline V gene. CDR3 residues: CASSHRWTTPAGELFF. CDR3 sequence (DNA): TGCGCCAGCAGCCACCGATGGACTACCCCGGCCGGGGAGCTGTTTTTT.

The J gene is TRBJ2-5, the V gene TRBV10-3, with 10 bases lining up with TRBD2. This CDR3 is 14 amino acids long. Per germline, CDR1 ENHRY and CDR2 SYGVKD. With 6 bases clipped from V and 1 base from J, the junction kept 2 bases outside the gene matches. The CDR3 DNA reads TGTGCCATCAGAGCGGGAGGGGTCCAAGAGACCCAGTACTTC. Protein sequence: CAIRAGGVQETQYF.

The chain joins TRBV20-1 to TRBJ1-1, with a possible D match to TRBD1 (6 bases). The germline CDR1 and CDR2 sequences are DFQATT and SNEGSKA (reference sequence). CDR3 length equals 15 residues. V dropped 6 bases and J dropped 3 bases, with 20 bases sitting between them. The CDR3 DNA reads as TGCAGTGCGACTGTGGGGGGCAGGGGCGACACTGAAGCTTTCTTT. Protein: CSATVGGRGDTEAFF.

This clonotype was seen more than once but under ten times. The chain recombines TRBV5-1 with TRBJ2-3; 9 bases align to TRBD2. The CDR3 is 17 residues long. V dropped 0 bases and J dropped 6; count of bases not matched to a gene: 11. The germline gives CDR1 SGHRS, CDR2 YFSETQ. Here the CDR3 reads CASSLGGSGSIGDTQYF. The CDR3 nucleotides read TGCGCCAGCAGCTTGGGGGGTAGCGGGAGCATCGGGGATACGCAGTATTTT.